The 32 T cell receptor beta chains reported below all come from one sample, sequenced in a study of blood T cell repertoires in COVID-19. Assay used: immunoSEQ multiplex PCR; TCRdb lists only in-frame clones, some missing. The repertoire holds fewer than 250,000 clones, with around four fifths as singletons. The sample consisted of peripheral blood. The receptors were sampled from a man between 60 and 75 years old with COVID-19, enrolled during active disease.

The chain joins TRBV5-5 to TRBJ1-1; 8 bases fit TRBD1. Trimming removed 1 base from V and 5 bases from J; junction bases left unmatched: 4. There are 14 residues in the CDR3. The germline CDR1 and CDR2 sequences are SGHKS and YYEKEE (reference sequence). DNA of the CDR3: TGTGCCAGCAGCTTGAAACAGGGGGTAACTGAAGCTTTCTTT. Protein: CASSLKQGVTEAFF.

CDR3 residues: CASSSGQGAEKLFF. CDR3 coding DNA: TGCGCCAGCAGCTCAGGACAGGGTGCTGAAAAACTGTTTTTT. The rearrangement joins TRBV5-1 to TRBJ1-4; 8 nucleotides agree with TRBD1. V dropped 3 bases and J dropped 7; count of bases not matched to a gene: 5. Germline V CDR1 and CDR2: SGHRS, YFSETQ. The CDR3 has 14 residues.

The rearrangement uses TRBV7-7 and TRBJ2-3; 12 bases fit TRBD1. CDR3 size: 15 residues. Germline V CDR1 and CDR2: SSHAT, FNYEAQ (reference sequence). V gave up 3 bases and J gave up 6 bases; unmatched junction bases: 4. This CDR3 reads CASSLGQGAPDTQYF. Written as DNA, the CDR3 is TGTGCCAGCAGCTTGGGACAGGGGGCGCCGGATACGCAGTATTTT. Full variable domain (rest looked up from reference TRBV7-7 and TRBJ2-3): GAGVSQSPRYKVTKRGQDVTLRCDPISSHATLYWYQQALGQGPEFLTYFNYEAQPDKSGLPSDRFSAERPEGSISTLTIQRTEQRDSAMYRCASSLGQGAPDTQYFGPGTRLTVL.

The chain links TRBV30 to TRBJ1-1, with 9 positions matching TRBD1. CDR3 length: 14 residues. The V segment lost 3 bases and the J segment 3 bases; nucleotides outside the gene matches: 5. The germline V gene encodes CDR1 GTSNPN and CDR2 SVGIG (reference sequence). CDR3 amino acids: CAWRTTGGHTEAFF. The CDR3 DNA is TGTGCCTGGAGGACGACAGGGGGTCACACTGAAGCTTTCTTT.

The V and J genes are TRBV9 and TRBJ2-1, with TRBD2 matching over 7 bases. CDR3 length: 14 amino acids. Per the germline V gene, CDR1 is SGDLS and CDR2 is YYNGEE. J was trimmed by 2 bases and V by 3 bases; bases with no gene match: 2. The CDR3 is CASSEGGTYNEQFF. CDR3 sequence (DNA): TGTGCCAGCAGCGAGGGAGGGACCTACAATGAGCAGTTCTTC.

In its sample, this clone was seen once. This chain links TRBV19 with TRBJ2-5; 7 nucleotides agree with TRBD2. V was clipped by 9 bases and J by 3 bases; unmatched bases: 13. The germline gives CDR1 LNHDA, CDR2 SQIVND (reference sequence). The CDR3 is 15 amino acids. The DNA for the CDR3 is TGTGCCAGCCTTAGGGGTCTAGCGGAGGAAGAGACCCAGTACTTC. This codes for CASLRGLAEEETQYF.

J is TRBJ1-2 and V is TRBV6-1; D is possibly TRBD1 (6 bases). The CDR3 extends over 14 amino acids. Germline V gives CDR1 MNHNS, CDR2 SASEGT. With 1 base removed from V and 11 bases from J, the gap between germline ends came to 17 bases. The CDR3 nucleotides are TGTGCCAGCAGTGAAGGACAGGTTCTACTCTCGTACACCTTC. Protein sequence: CASSEGQVLLSYTF.

The CDR3 loop reads CASNRVQPQHF. The CDR3 nucleotides read TGTGCCAGCAACAGGGTCCAGCCCCAGCATTTT. J is TRBJ1-5 and V is TRBV12-3 or TRBV12-4, with a tentative D call TRBD1 (6 bases). V was clipped by 7 bases and J by 7 bases, with 8 bases between them. This CDR3 is built from 11 residues.

In its sample, this clone was seen a few times. This chain joins TRBV13 and TRBJ1-5; D remains ambiguous. Germline V lookup: CDR1 PRHDT, CDR2 FYEKMQ (reference sequence). Trimming left V 4 bases short and J 4 bases short, with 11 bases between. The CDR3 sequence is 14 residues long. The CDR3 is CASSYGRTNQPQHF. CDR3 coding DNA: TGTGCCAGCAGCTACGGACGGACTAATCAGCCCCAGCATTTT.

The rearrangement uses TRBV10-1 and TRBJ1-1; D not certain. V lost 1 base to trimming and J lost 4 bases, with 7 bases between them. The germline V gene has CDR1 WNHNN and CDR2 SYGVQD (reference sequence). The CDR3 spans 13 residues. The CDR3 DNA is TGCGCCAGCAGTGAGTTGGAGGGCACTGAAGCTTTCTTT. It is translated as CASSELEGTEAFF.

V and J are TRBV10-1 and TRBJ2-7, with 8 bases identical to TRBD2. The germline V gene has CDR1 WNHNN and CDR2 SYGVQD (reference sequence). V dropped 0 bases and J dropped 2; count of bases not matched to a gene: 0. The CDR3 loop spans 14 amino acids. This CDR3 is CASSESGLAYEQYF. CDR3 nucleotides: TGCGCCAGCAGTGAGTCGGGACTAGCCTACGAGCAGTACTTC.

The genes are TRBV6-5 and TRBJ1-6; perhaps TRBD1 as D (5 bases). The ends were cut back, 6 bases at V and 6 bases at J, with 12 bases in the middle. CDR3 size: 14 residues. The V gene's germline CDR1 is MNHEY and CDR2 SVGAGI. CDR3 nucleotide sequence: TGTGCCAGCAGCAGGGCGCCGGCTAATTCACCCCTCCACTTT. Its translation is CASSRAPANSPLHF.

The chain links TRBV28 to TRBJ1-1; possible D gene TRBD1, 6 bases. The CDR3 consists of 15 residues. V was pared by 6 bases and J by 5 bases, with 19 bases between. CDR1 MDHEN and CDR2 SYDVKM come from the germline V gene. DNA of the CDR3: TGTGCCAGCAGCTTGCCCACAGGGAGCTTGACTGAAGCTTTCTTT. Protein: CASSLPTGSLTEAFF.

This chain connects TRBV30 to TRBJ2-6, with D perhaps TRBD1 (5 bases). There are 15 residues in the CDR3. Germline CDR1 reads GTSNPN; CDR2 reads SVGIG (reference sequence). The V end lost 4 bases, the J end lost 6 bases, and 16 bases lay between the germline ends. The CDR3 DNA follows: TGTGCCTGGACCCTCAGGGCCTCGACGGCCAACGTCCTGACTTTC. This codes for CAWTLRASTANVLTF. Variable domain in full (rest from reference TRBV30 and TRBJ2-6): SQTIHQWPATLVQPVGSPLSLECTVEGTSNPNLYWYRQAAGRGLQLLFYSVGIGQISSEVPQNLSASRPQDRQFILSSKKLLLSDSGFYLCAWTLRASTANVLTFGAGSRLTVL.

For this clone: The same CDR3 is also encoded by other DNA sequences in this sample. The V call is TRBV7-9, the J call TRBJ1-5; D possibly corresponds to TRBD1 (5 bases). Trimming pared 4 bases from V and 4 bases from J, leaving 8 bases between. CDR3 length: 13 amino acids. CDR1 is SEHNR and CDR2 is FQNEAQ in the germline V gene (reference sequence). CDR3 DNA: TGTGCCAGCAGCTCGGGGGGGAATCAGCCCCAGCATTTT. Translated, it gives CASSSGGNQPQHF. The full variable domain, with the rest looked up from reference TRBV7-9 and TRBJ1-5, is DTGVSQNPRHKITKRGQNVTFRCDPISEHNRLYWYRQTLGQGPEFLTYFQNEAQLEKSRLLSDRFSAERPKGSFSTLEIQRTEQGDSAMYLCASSSGGNQPQHFGDGTRLSIL.

This clone occurred a few times. The gene calls are TRBV11-2 and TRBJ1-1; D is unresolved. The CDR3 runs to 15 residues. With 3 bases removed from V and 4 bases from J, the gap between germline ends came to 15 bases. Germline V lookup: CDR1 SGHAT, CDR2 FQNNGV. This CDR3 is CASSFDPGEATEAFF. The CDR3 DNA reads TGTGCCAGCAGCTTTGACCCTGGAGAGGCCACTGAAGCTTTCTTT.

In the case of this clone: Other DNA sequences from this sample encode an identical CDR3 as well. The V call is TRBV5-8, the J call TRBJ2-7, with TRBD1 matching over 9 bases. CDR1 SGHTS and CDR2 YDEGEE come from the germline V gene. The CDR3 totals 14 residues. The trim removed 0 bases at V and 2 bases at J, leaving 0 bases unmatched. The CDR3 here is CASSLGQGAYEQYF. The CDR3 region has the DNA TGTGCCAGCAGCTTGGGACAGGGGGCCTACGAGCAGTACTTC. The variable domain in full, completed from reference TRBV5-8 and TRBJ2-7, reads EAGVTQSPTHLIKTRGQQATLRCSPISGHTSVYWYQQALGLGLQFLLWYDEGEERNRGNFPPRFSGRQFPNYSSELNVNALELEDSALYLCASSLGQGAYEQYFGPGTRLTVT.

This chain uses TRBV7-3 with TRBJ2-3; 7 bases align to TRBD2. V dropped 5 bases and J dropped 5; count of bases not matched to a gene: 16. The CDR3 spans 17 residues. CDR1 is SGHTA and CDR2 is FQGTGA in the germline V gene. This chain's CDR3 is CASSQSPGGGLGDTQYF. CDR3 coding DNA: TGTGCCAGCAGCCAAAGCCCGGGAGGAGGGTTAGGAGATACGCAGTATTTT.

The chain links TRBV4-1 to TRBJ1-1; D gene ambiguous. The CDR3 is 13 amino acids. Between the trimmed V and J ends, which lost 3 bases and 0 bases, there was a span of 5 bases. Germline CDR1 MGHRA, CDR2 YSYEKL. CDR3 coding DNA: TGCGCCAGCAGCCAGGACTTGAACACTGAAGCTTTCTTT. This encodes CASSQDLNTEAFF.

This clone showed up just a few times. J is TRBJ1-2 and V is TRBV15; no definite D call. Germline V gene lookup returns CDR1 LNHNV and CDR2 YYDKDF (reference sequence). The V and J ends lost 2 bases and 1 base respectively, with 8 bases between them. The CDR3 is 14 amino acids. This CDR3 is CATSRLDLNYGYTF. As DNA, the CDR3 is TGTGCCACCAGCAGACTAGATCTTAACTATGGCTACACCTTC.

The J gene is TRBJ2-7, the V gene TRBV7-2, with 8 bases lining up with TRBD1. The CDR3 totals 14 residues. Germline trimming cut 6 bases from V and 5 bases from J; bases unmatched to any gene: 9. Germline CDR1 is SGHTA and CDR2 is FQGNSA. CDR3 region: CASRGRGHVNEQYF. For the CDR3, the DNA is TGTGCCAGCAGGGGCAGGGGGCACGTCAACGAGCAGTACTTC.

V and J are TRBV7-9 and TRBJ1-6, with D possibly being TRBD1 (6 bases). CDR3 length: 18 residues. With 5 bases removed from V and 0 bases from J, the gap between germline ends came to 17 bases. CDR1 is SEHNR, CDR2 FQNEAQ, per germline (reference sequence). Here the CDR3 DNA reads TGTGCCAGCAGCCCTTGGACAGCTTTGAGCTCCTATAATTCACCCCTCCACTTT. It yields the protein CASSPWTALSSYNSPLHF.

The CDR3 protein is CASSVSPGSSYNEQFF. The DNA for the CDR3 is TGTGCCAGCAGCGTCTCTCCGGGAAGTTCCTACAATGAGCAGTTCTTC. The gene calls are TRBV7-9 and TRBJ2-1, with a weak D call TRBD2 (5 bases). Germline assignment: CDR1 SEHNR and CDR2 FQNEAQ (reference sequence). This CDR3 region has 16 residues. V gave up 5 bases and J gave up 1 base, with 15 bases separating them.

This clone showed up just once. The chain carries TRBV20-1 and TRBJ1-1, with a possible D match to TRBD1 (5 bases). Per germline, CDR1 DFQATT and CDR2 SNEGSKA (reference sequence). V was cut by 7 bases and J by 5 bases, with 11 bases left in between. The CDR3 sequence is 11 residues long. The CDR3 nucleotides are TGCAGTGGGGGGGAGCGTACTGAAGCTTTCTTT. Translating it yields CSGGERTEAFF.

Concerning this clone: Compared with germline, one end of the junction differs, possibly owing to a read error. The chain uses TRBV12-3 or TRBV12-4 and TRBJ1-3; D is uncertain. The CDR3 consists of 12 residues. The CDR3 spells CASSLSGDTIYF. The CDR3 DNA is TGTGCCAGCAGCTTATCTGGAGACACCATATATTTT.

In its sample, this clone was seen once. V usage is TRBV5-4 and J usage is TRBJ2-1, with 14 bases aligning to TRBD2. Germline V CDR1 and CDR2: SGHNT, YYREEE (reference sequence). The J segment lost 7 bases and the V segment lost 3 bases, leaving 9 bases of the junction unmatched. The CDR3 has 17 amino acids. The CDR3: CASSSGGLAGAGNEQFF. CDR3 bases: TGTGCCAGCAGCTCAGGGGGACTAGCGGGAGCTGGGAATGAGCAGTTCTTC.

The chain carries TRBV9 and TRBJ2-7, with D perhaps matching TRBD1 (6 bases). The CDR3 runs to 13 residues. Germline V gives CDR1 SGDLS, CDR2 YYNGEE. Trimming took off 4 bases at V and 4 bases at J, with 12 bases between the two ends. CDR3 DNA sequence: TGTGCCAGCAGCCCAACAGGGAGATACGAGCAGTACTTC. It yields the protein CASSPTGRYEQYF.

The rearrangement links TRBV10-3 to TRBJ1-5; TRBD1 might be the D (6 bases). V lost 5 bases to trimming and J lost 1 base, with 15 bases between them. The CDR3 covers 16 residues. Germline V gene sequence: CDR1 ENHRY, CDR2 SYGVKD. CDR3 nucleotide sequence: TGTGCCATCAGTCCTTACTGGGACACCAGCAATCAGCCCCAGCATTTT. Its translation: CAISPYWDTSNQPQHF.

The CDR3 protein is CASSIDRGNTEAFF. The CDR3 nucleotides read TGTGCCAGTAGTATAGACAGGGGGAACACTGAAGCTTTCTTT. V gene TRBV19 combines with J gene TRBJ1-1; possible D gene TRBD1, 6 bases. CDR1 LNHDA and CDR2 SQIVND come from the germline V gene (reference sequence). The ends were cut back, 0 bases at V and 1 base at J, with 6 bases in the middle. CDR3 length: 14 residues.

Regarding this clone: The same CDR3 is also encoded by other DNA sequences in this sample. The V gene is TRBV6-5, the J gene TRBJ1-2, with D maybe TRBD1 (5 bases). Trimming left V 4 bases short and J 4 bases short, with 7 bases between. The CDR3 runs 12 residues. Germline values: CDR1 MNHEY, CDR2 SVGAGI. In nucleotides, the CDR3 is TGTGCCAGCAGTTCCGGGGGCTATGGCTACACCTTC. Protein: CASSSGGYGYTF.

This chain uses TRBV11-3 with TRBJ2-3; tentative D call: TRBD1 (6 bases). Trimming cost V 5 bases and J 0 bases, with 12 bases left between them. CDR3 length equals 15 residues. Germline V lookup: CDR1 SGHNT, CDR2 YENEEA. The CDR3 DNA reads TGTGCCAGCAGCCACCGGGACACCAGCACAGATACGCAGTATTTT. Residues: CASSHRDTSTDTQYF.

The chain combines TRBV18 with TRBJ1-5; 8 bases are shared with TRBD1. V was pared by 5 bases and J by 1 base, with 10 bases of the junction left unmatched. CDR1 is KGHSH, CDR2 LQKENI, per germline. The CDR3 is 17 amino acids. CDR3: CASSARQGAGSNQPQHF. DNA for the CDR3: TGTGCCAGCTCAGCTAGGCAGGGGGCCGGGAGCAATCAGCCCCAGCATTTT.